The T cell receptor (beta chain) described here comes from a study of cytomegalovirus exposure and HLA in healthy donors. Study-wide results and limits: Whilst most TCR sequences proved rare, a subset of public TCRs occurred across many donors. Subsequent analysis found a tendency for first-cohort TCR clusters to co-occur within the 100 to 150 validation repertoires. Cytomegalovirus-associated status was assigned to about 150 TCR beta chains.

CDR1 is SGHDT, CDR2 YYEEEE, per germline. The CDR3 loop spans 15 amino acids. V was pared by 0 bases and J by 9 bases, with 16 bases between. Note on this clone: Antigen unknown.

Measured with immunoSEQ multiplex PCR; TCRdb has only the in-frame clones, and not every one. The table records about 130,000 clones, approximately 82% of them present only once. The sequenced sample was PBMCs. The chain carries TRBV5-6 and TRBJ2-1; possible D gene TRBD2, 5 bases. The sequence derives from a man in his thirties or forties in good health and CMV-seropositive. CDR3 in amino acids: CASSLDTGLVIEQFF. In DNA, the CDR3 is TGTGCCAGCAGCTTGGACACGGGATTAGTAATTGAGCAGTTCTTC.